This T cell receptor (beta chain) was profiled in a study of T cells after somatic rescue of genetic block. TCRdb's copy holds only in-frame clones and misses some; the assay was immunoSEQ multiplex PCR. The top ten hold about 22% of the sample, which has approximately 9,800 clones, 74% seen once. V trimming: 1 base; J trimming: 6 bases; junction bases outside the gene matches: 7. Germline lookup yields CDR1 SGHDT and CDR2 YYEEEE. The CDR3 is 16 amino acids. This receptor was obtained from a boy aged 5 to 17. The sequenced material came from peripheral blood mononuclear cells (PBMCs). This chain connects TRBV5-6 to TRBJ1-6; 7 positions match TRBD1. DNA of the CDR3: TGTGCCAGCAGCTTGTTAACAGGGGCTCCTAATTCACCCCTCCACTTT. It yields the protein CASSLLTGAPNSPLHF.